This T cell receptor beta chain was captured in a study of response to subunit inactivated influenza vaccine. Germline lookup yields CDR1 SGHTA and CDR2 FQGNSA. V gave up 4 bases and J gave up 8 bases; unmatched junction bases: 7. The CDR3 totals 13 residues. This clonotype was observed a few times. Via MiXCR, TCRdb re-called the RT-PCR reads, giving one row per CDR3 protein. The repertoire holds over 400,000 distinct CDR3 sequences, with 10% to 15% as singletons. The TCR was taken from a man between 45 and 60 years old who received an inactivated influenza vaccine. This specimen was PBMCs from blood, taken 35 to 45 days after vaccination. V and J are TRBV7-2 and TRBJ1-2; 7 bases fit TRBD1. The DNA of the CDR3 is TGTGCCAGCAGCTCTAGGGGGCAGCGCGGCTACACCTTC. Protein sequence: CASSSRGQRGYTF.